The T cell receptor beta chain under discussion was sequenced for a study of blood T cell repertoires in COVID-19. Study as a whole: Acute-phase and convalescent COVID-19 samples originated in the United States, Italy and Spain. PBMCs, B-cell-depleted T cells, or T cells were the source of the cDNA or gDNA that made up the material.

Deletions cut 2 bases from V and 0 bases from J, with 8 bases between. The length of the CDR3 is 15 residues. CDR1 SGHRS and CDR2 YFSETQ come from the germline V gene. Under the authors' procedure: Amplifying reference gene primers gave estimates of nucleated cell counts. The protocol was immunoSEQ multiplex PCR, while the TCRdb copy is restricted to in-frame clones and leaves out a portion. The V and J calls and clone size were taken over from that table, and D and trimming were inferred from the DNA. This sample has 100,000 or so clones, with roughly four fifths found just once. The chain is built from TRBV5-1 and TRBJ2-2, with D possibly matching TRBD2 (6 bases). The sequencing input was peripheral blood. The sequence came from a man aged 50 or older with active or convalescent COVID-19. DNA of the CDR3: TGCGCCAGCAGCTTTGGGACTTCGAACACCGGGGAGCTGTTTTTT. Translated, it gives CASSFGTSNTGELFF.